This is a list of T cell receptor beta chains from one sample in a study of T cell responses to AZD1222 COVID-19 vaccine. Only in-frame clones appear in the TCRdb table, and some are missing; sequencing was by immunoSEQ multiplex PCR. The sample includes 100,000 to 140,000 clones, about 90% of them seen just once. The sequencing here drew on peripheral blood, taken on day 0 of AZD1222 vaccination. These receptor sequences come from an adult in good health. Each CDR3 is given with its conserved first and last residue. A D gene is named only where the DNA matches it firmly. Clone size is shown for a subset of rows, as once, few, many or a class of expanded clone.

j_call v_call clone_size d_call cdr3_nt cdr3_aa
TRBJ2-1 TRBV4-1 . TRBD2 TGCGCCAGCAGCCAAGATCCTAGCGGGAGGTACGATGAGCAGTTCTTC CASSQDPSGRYDEQFF
TRBJ2-3 TRBV7-3 . . TGTGCCAGCAGCTTAGCAGGGGCAGATACGCAGTATTTT CASSLAGADTQYF
TRBJ1-4 TRBV5-1 once . TGCGCCAGCAGCTTGGACCAGAGTTACGCTGAAAAACTGTTTTTT CASSLDQSYAEKLFF
TRBJ1-1 TRBV18 . TRBD1 TGTGCCAGCTCACCGACGGGACAGGCTGATGAAGCTTTCTTT CASSPTGQADEAFF
TRBJ1-1 TRBV5-1 . . TGCGCCAGCAGGGAATGGGGGGGCGACACTGAAGCTTTCTTT CASREWGGDTEAFF
TRBJ2-7 TRBV5-5 medium-sized . TGTGCCAGCAGCTTGGGGAACGAGCAGTACTTC CASSLGNEQYF
TRBJ2-3 TRBV24-1 . . TGTGCCACCAGAGACACGCAGTATTTT CATRDTQYF
TRBJ1-5 TRBV19 . . TGTGCCAGTAGTATTCCAGGTAGCAATCAGCCCCAGCATTTT CASSIPGSNQPQHF
TRBJ2-1 TRBV27 few TRBD2 TGTGCCAGCCAGACTAGCGGGATAGGCAATGAGCAGTTCTTC CASQTSGIGNEQFF
TRBJ2-1 TRBV12-3/TRBV12-4 once . TGTGCCAGCAGTAGAGTGGGGAACAATGAGCAGTTCTTC CASSRVGNNEQFF
TRBJ1-6 TRBV30 . . TGTGCCTGGACGCCGGGTAATTCACCCCTCCACTTT CAWTPGNSPLHF
TRBJ1-3 TRBV19 few . TGTGCCAGTAGTCTCGACCGCATCTCTGGAAACACCATATATTTT CASSLDRISGNTIYF
TRBJ2-6 TRBV6-5 few . TGTGCCAGCAGACTCACCCCTGGGGCCAACGTCCTGACTTTC CASRLTPGANVLTF
TRBJ1-5 TRBV11-2 . . TGTGCCAGCAGCTTAGATCAGGGGAATAGCAATCAGCCCCAGCATTTT CASSLDQGNSNQPQHF
TRBJ2-3 TRBV2 . . TGTGCCAGCATCCCCGGCCCGGGGACGACAGATACGCAGTATTTT CASIPGPGTTDTQYF
TRBJ1-5 TRBV19 . . TGTGCCAGTAGTATTCCGTGGGATCAGCCCCAGCATTTT CASSIPWDQPQHF
TRBJ2-5 TRBV6-5 . . TGTGCCAGCAGTTACTCGTGGCAGCCCCCGGAGACCCAGTACTTC CASSYSWQPPETQYF
TRBJ1-6 TRBV28 . . TGTGCCAGCAGTTTAGGTCAGGGTTATTCACCCCTCCACTTT CASSLGQGYSPLHF
TRBJ2-3 TRBV7-2 . TRBD1 TGTGCCAGCAGCTCCCGGACAGGGGAAGTGGTTGGTCGCACAGATACGCAGTATTTT CASSSRTGEVVGRTDTQYF
TRBJ2-1 TRBV24-1 . TRBD2 TGTGCCACCAGTGATCCGGGCACTAGCGGATTAGAGCAGTTCTTC CATSDPGTSGLEQFF
TRBJ2-2 TRBV5-6 . TRBD2 TGTGCCAGCAGGATAGCGGGAGTTTACACCGGGGAGCTGTTTTTT CASRIAGVYTGELFF
TRBJ1-1 TRBV30 . TRBD1 TGTGCCTGGACCGCTGGGACAGGGGGTTCGTTGACTGAAGCTTTCTTT CAWTAGTGGSLTEAFF
TRBJ1-3 TRBV5-1 . . TGCGCCAGCAGCTTGAATACCGTGGCAGACTCTGGAAACACCATATATTTT CASSLNTVADSGNTIYF
TRBJ1-5 TRBV19 once . TGTGCCAGTAGTTCAGGCTTGGGGGTTCACAGCAATCAGCCCCAGCATTTT CASSSGLGVHSNQPQHF
TRBJ2-1 TRBV6-5 few TRBD1 TGTGCCAGCAGCCGGGACAGAGACTACAATGAGCAGTTCTTC CASSRDRDYNEQFF
TRBJ1-5 TRBV9 . . TGTGCCAGCTGGAAACAGACTGAGAGGGGCAATCAGCCCCAGCATTTT CASWKQTERGNQPQHF
TRBJ1-3 TRBV6-6 . TRBD1 TGTGCCAGCAGTTACGGACAGGGGGCAGCTGGAAACACCATATATTTT CASSYGQGAAGNTIYF
TRBJ1-2 TRBV3-1/TRBV3-2 once TRBD1 TGTGCCAGCAGCCTACGGACAGGGGCAAGTGGCTACACCTTC CASSLRTGASGYTF
TRBJ2-1 TRBV5-1 . TRBD2 TGCGCCAGCAGCTTGGGACTAGCGGCCTACAATGAGCAGTTCTTC CASSLGLAAYNEQFF
TRBJ2-4 TRBV28 . TRBD2 TGTGCCAGCAGTGAAACTAGCGGGGGTAAACGAAACATTCAGTACTTC CASSETSGGKRNIQYF
TRBJ2-1 TRBV30 . . TGTGCCTTAGGGGCTACAGGCCCCAATGAGCAGTTCTTC CALGATGPNEQFF
TRBJ2-1 TRBV27 . . TGTGCCAGCAGTTTGTACGCGAAGGGCCGATCGAATGAGCAGTTCTTC CASSLYAKGRSNEQFF
TRBJ2-7 TRBV29-1 . . TGCAGCGTTGAAGATCAAAGGCCCCCCTACGAGCAGTACTTC CSVEDQRPPYEQYF
TRBJ2-7 TRBV7-2 . . TGTGCCAGCAGCCTTGCGCCCGGCCTCAGCTCCTACGAGCAGTACTTC CASSLAPGLSSYEQYF
TRBJ2-1 TRBV7-2 . TRBD2 TGTGCCAGCAGCCTGGGACTAGCGGGAGTTCTGGAGCAGTTCTTC CASSLGLAGVLEQFF
TRBJ1-1 TRBV30 once . TGTGCCTGGGATCGCACTGAAGCTTTCTTT CAWDRTEAFF
TRBJ2-2 TRBV5-1 . TRBD2 TGCGCCAGCAGCTCATTGGAGGTGCGGGGGACCGGGGAGCTGTTTTTT CASSSLEVRGTGELFF
TRBJ2-7 TRBV7-9 . TRBD1 TGTGCCAGCCGCTTGGGGACAGGATCTGACGAGCAGTACTTC CASRLGTGSDEQYF
TRBJ2-1 TRBV19 . TRBD2 TGTGCCAGTAGACTAGGACTAGCGGACAATGAGCAGTTCTTC CASRLGLADNEQFF
TRBJ2-7 TRBV18 . . TGTGCCAGCTCACCACCGGGCGGGAACACCTACGAGCAGTACTTC CASSPPGGNTYEQYF
TRBJ1-6 TRBV7-2 . . TGTGCCAGCAGCTCTCGAAACTTGGGGGATTCACCCCTCCACTTT CASSSRNLGDSPLHF
TRBJ2-7 TRBV20-1 . . TGCAGTGCTTTGGGCTCCTACGAGCAGTACTTC CSALGSYEQYF
TRBJ2-7 TRBV7-2 . . TGTGCCAGCAGACTAGGGGCGGGGCCCTACGAGCAGTACTTC CASRLGAGPYEQYF
TRBJ2-1 TRBV7-3 . . TGTGCCAGCAGCTTAGACGGCGGAACCTACAATGAGCAGTTCTTC CASSLDGGTYNEQFF
TRBJ1-1 TRBV3-1/TRBV3-2 . . TGTGCCAGCAGCCACGCACAGCTGAACACTGAAGCTTTCTTT CASSHAQLNTEAFF
TRBJ2-1 TRBV7-2 . . TGTGCCAGCAGCGGATCCAGACTACAGCGGTCTTATCGCGAGCAGTTCTTC CASSGSRLQRSYREQFF
TRBJ2-7 TRBV5-4 . . TGTGCCAGCAGCTTAGTGACCCTTGGCCTCTCCGAGCAGTACTTC CASSLVTLGLSEQYF
TRBJ2-1 TRBV7-2 . . TGTGCCAGCAGCTTAATACTAGGGCGTACGTTCTTC CASSLILGRTFF
TRBJ1-1 TRBV6-1 . . TGTGCCAGCAGTGAAGGACTCAGAAGGGGCACTGAAGCTTTCTTT CASSEGLRRGTEAFF
TRBJ2-7 TRBV2 . . TGTGCCAGCAGAAAAGCGGACAGCTCCTACGAGCAGTACTTC CASRKADSSYEQYF
TRBJ1-5 TRBV11-3 once . TGTGCCAGCAGCCGCGGGAGTGGCAATCAGCCCCAGCATTTT CASSRGSGNQPQHF
TRBJ2-1 TRBV9 . . TGTGCCAGCAGCGTAGGACTAAACCGCGTCGATGAGCAGTTCTTC CASSVGLNRVDEQFF
TRBJ2-7 TRBV9 . TRBD2 TGTGCCAGCAGCGTTTCGGGACTAGGGGGTTACGAGCAGTACTTC CASSVSGLGGYEQYF